This is a list of T cell receptor beta chains from one sample in a study of graft-versus-host responses after intestinal transplantation. No antigens are known for them. Method: immunoSEQ multiplex PCR; TCRdb's copy keeps in-frame clones and lacks some. The repertoire holds tens of thousands of clones, with 85% to 95% as singletons. This material consisted of unstimulated CD8+ T cells sorted from spleen or lymph node cells, taken before intestinal transplant. The receptors here all came from a human donor who received an intestinal transplant. Each CDR3 is given with its conserved first and last residue. D genes are given only for firm matches. Only some rows state a clone size, as once, few, many or a class for expanded clones.

CDR3 length: 12; clone size: -; J gene: TRBJ1-1; V gene: TRBV29-1; D gene: -; CDR3 protein: CSVEGANTEAFF; CDR3 DNA: TGCAGCGTTGAAGGAGCGAACACTGAAGCTTTCTTT
CDR3 length: 14; clone size: -; J gene: TRBJ1-1; V gene: TRBV5-1; D gene: TRBD1; CDR3 protein: CASSLGQGEGEAFF; CDR3 DNA: TGCGCCAGCAGCTTGGGGCAGGGGGAGGGTGAAGCTTTCTTT
CDR3 length: 14; clone size: -; J gene: TRBJ2-7; V gene: TRBV4-1; D gene: -; CDR3 protein: CASSQVGVSYEQYF; CDR3 DNA: TGCGCCAGCAGCCAAGTAGGGGTCTCCTACGAGCAGTACTTC
CDR3 length: 12; clone size: -; J gene: TRBJ2-7; V gene: TRBV2; D gene: -; CDR3 protein: CASSAGTYEQYF; CDR3 DNA: TGTGCCAGCAGTGCCGGGACCTACGAGCAGTACTTC
CDR3 length: 16; clone size: -; J gene: TRBJ1-1; V gene: TRBV7-2; D gene: -; CDR3 protein: CASRDRRALRNTEAFF; CDR3 DNA: TGTGCCAGCAGAGACCGTCGGGCGTTGAGGAACACTGAAGCTTTCTTT
CDR3 length: 15; clone size: once; J gene: TRBJ2-1; V gene: TRBV7-8; D gene: TRBD2; CDR3 protein: CAAAGGLGAYNEQFF; CDR3 DNA: TGTGCCGCGGCCGGGGGGTTGGGAGCCTACAATGAGCAGTTCTTC
CDR3 length: 13; clone size: -; J gene: TRBJ1-1; V gene: TRBV4-2; D gene: -; CDR3 protein: CASRGWWGTEAFF; CDR3 DNA: TGTGCCAGCAGGGGATGGTGGGGCACTGAAGCTTTCTTT
CDR3 length: 19; clone size: -; J gene: TRBJ2-2; V gene: TRBV5-1; D gene: TRBD1; CDR3 protein: CASSSDFYRGPLHTGELFF; CDR3 DNA: TGCGCCAGCAGCTCCGACTTTTACAGGGGGCCCTTGCACACCGGGGAGCTGTTTTTT
CDR3 length: 13; clone size: -; J gene: TRBJ2-1; V gene: TRBV30; D gene: -; CDR3 protein: CAWTTGPTNEQFF; CDR3 DNA: TGTGCCTGGACCACGGGACCTACCAATGAGCAGTTCTTC
CDR3 length: 15; clone size: -; J gene: TRBJ1-1; V gene: TRBV10-1; D gene: -; CDR3 protein: CASRTGHPRNTEAFF; CDR3 DNA: TGCGCCAGCAGAACGGGACACCCCAGGAACACTGAAGCTTTCTTT
CDR3 length: 15; clone size: -; J gene: TRBJ2-1; V gene: TRBV5-1; D gene: TRBD1; CDR3 protein: CASSLEGTGVDEQFF; CDR3 DNA: TGCGCCAGCAGCTTGGAAGGGACAGGGGTAGACGAGCAGTTCTTC
CDR3 length: 15; clone size: -; J gene: TRBJ2-1; V gene: TRBV5-1; D gene: TRBD2; CDR3 protein: CASSLGLAGYNEQFF; CDR3 DNA: TGCGCCAGCAGCTTGGGACTAGCGGGTTACAATGAGCAGTTCTTC
CDR3 length: 16; clone size: -; J gene: TRBJ1-2; V gene: TRBV9; D gene: TRBD1; CDR3 protein: CASRETGTGEDYGYTF; CDR3 DNA: TGTGCCAGCAGGGAGACCGGGACAGGGGAGGACTATGGCTACACCTTC
CDR3 length: 13; clone size: -; J gene: TRBJ2-1; V gene: TRBV30; D gene: TRBD2; CDR3 protein: CAWGWGGDNEQFF; CDR3 DNA: TGTGCCTGGGGGTGGGGGGGGGACAATGAGCAGTTCTTC
CDR3 length: 14; clone size: -; J gene: TRBJ2-1; V gene: TRBV6-5; D gene: -; CDR3 protein: CASSTGSSYNEQFF; CDR3 DNA: TGTGCCAGCAGCACCGGGAGCTCCTACAATGAGCAGTTCTTC
CDR3 length: 14; clone size: -; J gene: TRBJ2-1; V gene: TRBV11-3; D gene: TRBD1; CDR3 protein: CASSPQDRAGEQFF; CDR3 DNA: TGTGCCAGCAGCCCCCAGGACAGGGCTGGAGAGCAGTTCTTC
CDR3 length: 13; clone size: -; J gene: TRBJ2-3; V gene: TRBV14; D gene: -; CDR3 protein: CASSQDQPDTQYF; CDR3 DNA: TGTGCCAGCAGCCAAGATCAGCCCGATACGCAGTATTTT
CDR3 length: 20; clone size: once; J gene: TRBJ1-5; V gene: TRBV21-1; D gene: -; CDR3 protein: CASSKANYPDAVMSNQPQHF; CDR3 DNA: TGTGCCAGCAGCAAAGCGAACTACCCCGACGCGGTGATGAGCAATCAGCCCCAGCATTTT
CDR3 length: 16; clone size: -; J gene: TRBJ1-4; V gene: TRBV27; D gene: TRBD1; CDR3 protein: CASSLGQEGYNEKLFF; CDR3 DNA: TGTGCCAGCAGTTTGGGACAGGAGGGGTATAATGAAAAACTGTTTTTT
CDR3 length: 15; clone size: -; J gene: TRBJ1-2; V gene: TRBV9; D gene: -; CDR3 protein: CASSVVGGIPYGYTF; CDR3 DNA: TGTGCCAGCAGCGTAGTGGGGGGGATCCCCTATGGCTACACCTTC
CDR3 length: 14; clone size: -; J gene: TRBJ1-1; V gene: TRBV10-2; D gene: -; CDR3 protein: CASRLTATNTEAFF; CDR3 DNA: TGCGCCAGCAGGTTGACAGCGACGAACACTGAAGCTTTCTTT
CDR3 length: 12; clone size: -; J gene: TRBJ1-1; V gene: TRBV7-9; D gene: -; CDR3 protein: CASIKRDTEAFF; CDR3 DNA: TGTGCCAGCATCAAAAGGGACACTGAAGCTTTCTTT
CDR3 length: 13; clone size: once; J gene: TRBJ2-1; V gene: TRBV5-1; D gene: TRBD2; CDR3 protein: CAAGLGLSNEQFF; CDR3 DNA: TGCGCCGCCGGACTAGGGCTTTCCAATGAGCAGTTCTTC
CDR3 length: 15; clone size: -; J gene: TRBJ2-7; V gene: TRBV6-5; D gene: TRBD2; CDR3 protein: CASREGLAAGYEQYF; CDR3 DNA: TGTGCCAGCAGGGAGGGACTAGCGGCCGGGTACGAGCAGTACTTC
CDR3 length: 15; clone size: -; J gene: TRBJ1-1; V gene: TRBV5-1; D gene: -; CDR3 protein: CASSYGRGMNTEAFF; CDR3 DNA: TGCGCCAGCAGCTACGGAAGGGGAATGAACACTGAAGCTTTCTTT
CDR3 length: 17; clone size: -; J gene: TRBJ2-3; V gene: TRBV7-9; D gene: TRBD2; CDR3 protein: CASSLMLGLAFRDTQYF; CDR3 DNA: TGTGCCAGCAGCTTAATGTTAGGACTAGCGTTCAGAGATACGCAGTATTTT
CDR3 length: 15; clone size: once; J gene: TRBJ1-5; V gene: TRBV6-1; D gene: -; CDR3 protein: CASSVLPGTLEPQHF; CDR3 DNA: TGTGCCAGCAGCGTCCTACCCGGGACCCTGGAGCCCCAGCATTTT
CDR3 length: 14; clone size: -; J gene: TRBJ2-5; V gene: TRBV7-3; D gene: TRBD1; CDR3 protein: CASSPTGVGETQYF; CDR3 DNA: TGTGCCAGCAGCCCGACAGGGGTGGGAGAGACCCAGTACTTC
CDR3 length: 14; clone size: -; J gene: TRBJ2-4; V gene: TRBV6-5; D gene: TRBD1; CDR3 protein: CASGGSDRKNIQYF; CDR3 DNA: TGTGCCAGCGGGGGATCGGACAGGAAAAACATTCAGTACTTC
CDR3 length: 18; clone size: -; J gene: TRBJ2-6; V gene: TRBV27; D gene: -; CDR3 protein: CASSALFQGGAGANVLTF; CDR3 DNA: TGTGCCAGCAGTGCCCTCTTCCAGGGGGGCGCTGGGGCCAACGTCCTGACTTTC
CDR3 length: 14; clone size: -; J gene: TRBJ2-1; V gene: TRBV7-3; D gene: -; CDR3 protein: CASRPDDSYNEQFF; CDR3 DNA: TGTGCCAGCAGGCCGGACGACTCCTACAATGAGCAGTTCTTC
CDR3 length: 17; clone size: -; J gene: TRBJ2-1; V gene: TRBV7-2; D gene: TRBD2; CDR3 protein: CASSLNPGGRIYNEQFF; CDR3 DNA: TGTGCCAGCAGCTTAAATCCTGGCGGGAGAATCTACAATGAGCAGTTCTTC
CDR3 length: 17; clone size: once; J gene: TRBJ2-3; V gene: TRBV10-3; D gene: TRBD1; CDR3 protein: CAISESGQGGSADTQYF; CDR3 DNA: TGTGCCATCAGTGAGTCGGGACAGGGGGGATCAGCAGATACGCAGTATTTT
CDR3 length: 19; clone size: -; J gene: TRBJ2-7; V gene: TRBV18; D gene: TRBD2; CDR3 protein: CASSPQWLAGVSDNYEQYF; CDR3 DNA: TGTGCCAGCTCACCTCAATGGCTAGCGGGAGTTTCAGATAACTACGAGCAGTACTTC
CDR3 length: 18; clone size: -; J gene: TRBJ1-4; V gene: TRBV5-1; D gene: TRBD1; CDR3 protein: CASRPRQGPPATNEKLFF; CDR3 DNA: TGCGCCAGCAGGCCGCGACAGGGGCCTCCTGCAACTAATGAAAAACTGTTTTTT
CDR3 length: 15; clone size: -; J gene: TRBJ2-1; V gene: TRBV27; D gene: TRBD1; CDR3 protein: CASSLVGTGNNEQFF; CDR3 DNA: TGTGCCAGCAGTTTGGTCGGGACAGGGAACAATGAGCAGTTCTTC
CDR3 length: 17; clone size: -; J gene: TRBJ1-3; V gene: TRBV13; D gene: -; CDR3 protein: CASSFAGQPYAGNTIYF; CDR3 DNA: TGTGCCAGCAGCTTCGCCGGACAGCCGTACGCTGGAAACACCATATATTTT
CDR3 length: 13; clone size: -; J gene: TRBJ1-1; V gene: TRBV19; D gene: -; CDR3 protein: CASSTLVTDEAFF; CDR3 DNA: TGTGCCAGTAGTACATTGGTGACGGATGAAGCTTTCTTT
CDR3 length: 18; clone size: -; J gene: TRBJ1-6; V gene: TRBV27; D gene: TRBD1; CDR3 protein: CASRGFSTYGDSNSPLHF; CDR3 DNA: TGTGCCAGCAGGGGCTTCTCAACTTACGGGGACAGTAATTCACCCCTCCACTTT
CDR3 length: 15; clone size: -; J gene: TRBJ2-1; V gene: TRBV29-1; D gene: -; CDR3 protein: CSAAMGGPPYNEQFF; CDR3 DNA: TGCAGCGCTGCAATGGGGGGACCACCCTACAATGAGCAGTTCTTC
CDR3 length: 11; clone size: -; J gene: TRBJ2-7; V gene: TRBV11-2; D gene: -; CDR3 protein: CASSALGEQYF; CDR3 DNA: TGTGCCAGCAGCGCTTTGGGCGAGCAGTACTTC
CDR3 length: 14; clone size: -; J gene: TRBJ2-7; V gene: TRBV28; D gene: -; CDR3 protein: CASSPRDSSYEQYF; CDR3 DNA: TGTGCCAGCAGTCCAAGGGATTCCTCCTACGAGCAGTACTTC
CDR3 length: 16; clone size: -; J gene: TRBJ2-7; V gene: TRBV28; D gene: -; CDR3 protein: CASSPPQGLGSYEQYF; CDR3 DNA: TGTGCCAGCAGTCCTCCCCAGGGGCTAGGCTCCTACGAGCAGTACTTC
CDR3 length: 19; clone size: -; J gene: TRBJ2-1; V gene: TRBV7-6; D gene: TRBD2; CDR3 protein: CASSLRLAGDRGWGNEQFF; CDR3 DNA: TGTGCCAGCAGCTTGAGACTAGCGGGAGACCGGGGTTGGGGCAATGAGCAGTTCTTC
CDR3 length: 12; clone size: -; J gene: TRBJ2-1; V gene: TRBV7-3; D gene: -; CDR3 protein: CASSSKGNEQFF; CDR3 DNA: TGTGCCAGCAGCTCTAAAGGAAATGAGCAGTTCTTC
CDR3 length: 17; clone size: -; J gene: TRBJ2-1; V gene: TRBV28; D gene: -; CDR3 protein: CASSPPLGFSPDNEQFF; CDR3 DNA: TGTGCCAGCAGTCCGCCCCTCGGATTTTCCCCAGACAATGAGCAGTTCTTC
CDR3 length: 17; clone size: -; J gene: TRBJ1-5; V gene: TRBV14; D gene: -; CDR3 protein: CASTPQGCRVNNQPQHF; CDR3 DNA: TGTGCCAGCACCCCCCAAGGGTGCAGGGTAAACAATCAGCCCCAGCATTTT
CDR3 length: 15; clone size: -; J gene: TRBJ1-2; V gene: TRBV19; D gene: -; CDR3 protein: CASSPGQIGLYGYTF; CDR3 DNA: TGTGCCAGTAGTCCTGGACAAATCGGCCTCTATGGCTACACCTTC
CDR3 length: 14; clone size: -; J gene: TRBJ2-2; V gene: TRBV9; D gene: -; CDR3 protein: CASSVYGNTGELFF; CDR3 DNA: TGTGCCAGCAGCGTATACGGTAACACCGGGGAGCTGTTTTTT
CDR3 length: 14; clone size: -; J gene: TRBJ1-5; V gene: TRBV9; D gene: -; CDR3 protein: CASSAGHSNQPQHF; CDR3 DNA: TGTGCCAGCAGCGCGGGTCATAGCAATCAGCCCCAGCATTTT